The rows below give T cell receptor beta chains drawn from one sample of a study of blood T cell repertoires in COVID-19. TCRdb's copy holds only in-frame clones and misses some; the assay was immunoSEQ multiplex PCR. The sample carries some 140,000 clones, approximately 81% recorded once. Specimen: PBMCs or T cells enriched from blood (not recorded which). These receptors were collected from a man in his forties or fifties with acute COVID-19. Both conserved end residues are part of each CDR3. The order of the fields is clone size, J gene, D gene, V gene, CDR3 DNA, CDR3 protein. The D gene is left open where the match is weak. Clone size is shown for a subset of rows, as once, few, many or a class of expanded clone.

clone size: .; J gene: TRBJ1-2; D gene: .; V gene: TRBV10-2; CDR3 DNA: TGCGCCAGCAGTGAGTCGAACGGGGTTGGGTATGGCTACACCTTC; CDR3 protein: CASSESNGVGYGYTF
clone size: .; J gene: TRBJ1-5; D gene: .; V gene: TRBV25-1; CDR3 DNA: TGTGCCAGCAGTGAATTCAGTAGCAATCAGCCCCAGCATTTT; CDR3 protein: CASSEFSSNQPQHF
clone size: once; J gene: TRBJ2-4; D gene: TRBD2; V gene: TRBV7-2; CDR3 DNA: TGTGCCAGCAGCCCTGTTAGCGGGAGAGGGGGAAACATTCAGTACTTC; CDR3 protein: CASSPVSGRGGNIQYF
clone size: once; J gene: TRBJ1-3; D gene: TRBD1; V gene: TRBV5-6; CDR3 DNA: TGTGCCAGCAGCTTCGACAGGGGGCGCTTTGGAAACACCATATATTTT; CDR3 protein: CASSFDRGRFGNTIYF
clone size: .; J gene: TRBJ1-3; D gene: TRBD1; V gene: TRBV3-1/TRBV3-2; CDR3 DNA: TGTGCCAGCAGCCACACAGGGGTTACGGGAAACACCATATATTTT; CDR3 protein: CASSHTGVTGNTIYF
clone size: .; J gene: TRBJ2-3; D gene: TRBD1; V gene: TRBV2; CDR3 DNA: TGTGCCAGCACTGGCGGCAGGGGGGATACGCAGTATTTT; CDR3 protein: CASTGGRGDTQYF
clone size: .; J gene: TRBJ2-3; D gene: .; V gene: TRBV28; CDR3 DNA: TGTGCCACGAGGGAGCCCACAGATACGCAGTATTTT; CDR3 protein: CATREPTDTQYF
clone size: .; J gene: TRBJ1-4; D gene: .; V gene: TRBV9; CDR3 DNA: TGTGCCAGCAGCTCCAGTAGAGCATTCGAGGGCGTATTGTTTTTT; CDR3 protein: CASSSSRAFEGVLFF
clone size: .; J gene: TRBJ2-7; D gene: .; V gene: TRBV7-9; CDR3 DNA: TGTGCCAGCAGCTTAGTGACATACGAGCAGTACTTC; CDR3 protein: CASSLVTYEQYF
clone size: .; J gene: TRBJ2-5; D gene: .; V gene: TRBV7-7; CDR3 DNA: TGTGCCAGCAGCTCCGAGGTGGGAGACGGCCAAGAGACCCAGTACTTC; CDR3 protein: CASSSEVGDGQETQYF
clone size: .; J gene: TRBJ1-6; D gene: TRBD1; V gene: TRBV4-1; CDR3 DNA: TGCGCCAGCAGTGGGACAGGGGCTTATAATTCACCCCTCCACTTT; CDR3 protein: CASSGTGAYNSPLHF
clone size: few; J gene: TRBJ1-2; D gene: .; V gene: TRBV6-2/TRBV6-3; CDR3 DNA: TGTGCCAGCAGTTCGGACATATCTGGCTACACCTTC; CDR3 protein: CASSSDISGYTF
clone size: .; J gene: TRBJ2-1; D gene: TRBD1; V gene: TRBV28; CDR3 DNA: TGTGCCAGCAGTTCAAACGACAGGGGGACCTACAATGAGCAGTTCTTC; CDR3 protein: CASSSNDRGTYNEQFF
clone size: few; J gene: TRBJ1-6; D gene: TRBD1; V gene: TRBV28; CDR3 DNA: TGTGCCAGCGGGACAGAAAATAATTCACCCCTCCACTTT; CDR3 protein: CASGTENNSPLHF
clone size: .; J gene: TRBJ2-1; D gene: TRBD1; V gene: TRBV5-4; CDR3 DNA: TGTGCCAGCAGCGCAGGACAGGTACCCTACAATGAGCAGTTCTTC; CDR3 protein: CASSAGQVPYNEQFF
clone size: few; J gene: TRBJ1-4; D gene: TRBD1; V gene: TRBV25-1; CDR3 DNA: TGTGCCAGCAGTGGCCGACAGGGGGTAGGGGAAAAACTGTTTTTT; CDR3 protein: CASSGRQGVGEKLFF
clone size: .; J gene: TRBJ1-4; D gene: .; V gene: TRBV27; CDR3 DNA: TGTGCCAGCATGGGGGGGAGTACTAATGAAAAACTGTTTTTT; CDR3 protein: CASMGGSTNEKLFF
clone size: .; J gene: TRBJ1-2; D gene: .; V gene: TRBV7-8; CDR3 DNA: TGTGCCAGCAGCTTAAGGGGGTTTGCAAACTCTAACTATGGCTACACCTTC; CDR3 protein: CASSLRGFANSNYGYTF
clone size: .; J gene: TRBJ2-5; D gene: .; V gene: TRBV4-3; CDR3 DNA: TGCGCCAGCAGCTGGGCCTATAAAGAGACCCAGTACTTC; CDR3 protein: CASSWAYKETQYF
clone size: .; J gene: TRBJ1-1; D gene: TRBD1; V gene: TRBV13; CDR3 DNA: TGTGCCAGCAGCTTAGCGCCGGGACAGGTGAACACTGAAGCTTTCTTT; CDR3 protein: CASSLAPGQVNTEAFF
clone size: .; J gene: TRBJ1-3; D gene: TRBD1; V gene: TRBV3-1/TRBV3-2; CDR3 DNA: TGTGCCAGCAGCCAAGACCGGGTCAGGGGGCGTGACACCATATATTTT; CDR3 protein: CASSQDRVRGRDTIYF
clone size: .; J gene: TRBJ1-2; D gene: .; V gene: TRBV27; CDR3 DNA: TGTGCCAGCAGTTTAGAGGCAGACTATGGCTACACCTTC; CDR3 protein: CASSLEADYGYTF
clone size: .; J gene: TRBJ1-2; D gene: .; V gene: TRBV19; CDR3 DNA: TGTGCCAGTAGTACTCCTGCCAGGGCCCATGGCTACACCTTC; CDR3 protein: CASSTPARAHGYTF
clone size: .; J gene: TRBJ1-2; D gene: TRBD1; V gene: TRBV5-6; CDR3 DNA: TGTGCCAGCAGCTTGGCGACAGGGGATGGCTACACCTTC; CDR3 protein: CASSLATGDGYTF
clone size: .; J gene: TRBJ2-3; D gene: .; V gene: TRBV28; CDR3 DNA: TGTGCCAGCAGTCGCGGGACCTCGAGAGGGGATACGCAGTATTTT; CDR3 protein: CASSRGTSRGDTQYF
clone size: .; J gene: TRBJ1-6; D gene: TRBD1; V gene: TRBV19; CDR3 DNA: TGTGCCAGTAGTACGCGGGACAGGGCGGACGATTCACCCCTCCACTTT; CDR3 protein: CASSTRDRADDSPLHF
clone size: few; J gene: TRBJ1-3; D gene: .; V gene: TRBV4-2; CDR3 DNA: TGTGCCAGCAGCCAAGATCTTGTGGCATTCTCTGGAAACACCATATATTTT; CDR3 protein: CASSQDLVAFSGNTIYF
clone size: .; J gene: TRBJ2-5; D gene: .; V gene: TRBV9; CDR3 DNA: TGTGCCAGCAGCGCTTCGCTAGTAGAGACCCAGTACTTC; CDR3 protein: CASSASLVETQYF
clone size: .; J gene: TRBJ2-2; D gene: TRBD1; V gene: TRBV4-1; CDR3 DNA: TGCGCCAGCAGCGTCCAGGGGGTTTTCGCCGGGGAGCTGTTTTTT; CDR3 protein: CASSVQGVFAGELFF